This section outlines one TCR beta chain sequence together with its context. Time point described: blood 4 weeks post-SBRT, at nephrectomy. Treatment: 15 Gy SBRT to primary tumor, nephrectomy 4 weeks later. Nephrectomy followed 15 Gy stereotactic body radiation by 4 weeks. This CDR3 has 14 residues. Germline CDR1 SGHRS, CDR2 YFSETQ. Trimming pared 0 bases from V and 8 bases from J, leaving 11 bases between. The record originates from a study of radiation and T cells in renal cell carcinoma. Data came from immunoSEQ multiplex PCR; TCRdb stores just in-frame clones and leaves some out. This sample has about 140,000 clones, with about 88% found just once.

This clonotype was sampled from a woman in her forties or fifties with renal cell carcinoma. The material was blood, obtained from a patient whose treatment included radiotherapy and nephrectomy. This rearrangement joins TRBV5-1 to TRBJ1-4; no firm D call. The CDR3 DNA reads TGCGCCAGCAGCTTGGGGACCTCGAACGAAAAACTGTTTTTT. Translated, it gives CASSLGTSNEKLFF.